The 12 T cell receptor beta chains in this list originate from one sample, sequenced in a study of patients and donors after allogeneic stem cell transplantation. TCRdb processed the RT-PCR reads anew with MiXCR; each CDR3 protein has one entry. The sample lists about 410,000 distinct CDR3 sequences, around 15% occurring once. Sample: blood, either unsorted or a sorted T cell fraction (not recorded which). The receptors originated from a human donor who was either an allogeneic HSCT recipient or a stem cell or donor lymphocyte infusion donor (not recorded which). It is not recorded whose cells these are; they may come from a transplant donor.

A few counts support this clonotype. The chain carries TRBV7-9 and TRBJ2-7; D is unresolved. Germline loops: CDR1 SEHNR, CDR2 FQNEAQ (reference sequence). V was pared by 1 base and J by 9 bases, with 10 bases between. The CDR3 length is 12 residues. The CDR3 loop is CASSLDSVTQYF. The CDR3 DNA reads TGTGCCAGCAGCTTAGATTCTGTGACGCAGTACTTC.

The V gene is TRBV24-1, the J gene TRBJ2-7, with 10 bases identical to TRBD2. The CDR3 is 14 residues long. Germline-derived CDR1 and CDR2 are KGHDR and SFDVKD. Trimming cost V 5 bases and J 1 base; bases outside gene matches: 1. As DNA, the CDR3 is TGTGCCACCAGTGCAGCGGGAGGGTCCTACGAGCAGTACTTC. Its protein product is CATSAAGGSYEQYF.

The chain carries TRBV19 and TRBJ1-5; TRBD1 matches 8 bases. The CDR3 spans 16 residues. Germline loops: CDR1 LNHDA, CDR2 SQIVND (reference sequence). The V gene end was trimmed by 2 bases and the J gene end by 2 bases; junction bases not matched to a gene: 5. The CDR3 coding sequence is TGTGCCAGTAGTATAATGCAGGGGGCGGGCAATCAGCCCCAGCATTTT. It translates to CASSIMQGAGNQPQHF.

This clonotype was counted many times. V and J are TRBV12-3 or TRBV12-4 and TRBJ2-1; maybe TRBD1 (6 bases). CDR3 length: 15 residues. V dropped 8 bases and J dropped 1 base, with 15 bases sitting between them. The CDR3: CASGGTGKSYNEQFF. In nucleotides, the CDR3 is TGTGCCAGCGGAGGAACAGGGAAGTCCTACAATGAGCAGTTCTTC.

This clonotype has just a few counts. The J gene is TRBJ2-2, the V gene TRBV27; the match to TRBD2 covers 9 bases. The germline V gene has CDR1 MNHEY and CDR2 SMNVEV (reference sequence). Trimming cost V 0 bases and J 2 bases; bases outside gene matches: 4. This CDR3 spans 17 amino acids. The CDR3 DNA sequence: TGTGCCAGCAGTTTATCCCCGGGACTAGCTAACACCGGGGAGCTGTTTTTT. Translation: CASSLSPGLANTGELFF.

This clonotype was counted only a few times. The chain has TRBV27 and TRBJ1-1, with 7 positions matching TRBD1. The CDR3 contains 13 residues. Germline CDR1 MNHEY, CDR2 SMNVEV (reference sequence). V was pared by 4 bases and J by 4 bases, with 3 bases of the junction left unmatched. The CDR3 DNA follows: TGTGCCAGCAGTTCCTACAGGGGCACTGAAGCTTTCTTT. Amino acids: CASSSYRGTEAFF.

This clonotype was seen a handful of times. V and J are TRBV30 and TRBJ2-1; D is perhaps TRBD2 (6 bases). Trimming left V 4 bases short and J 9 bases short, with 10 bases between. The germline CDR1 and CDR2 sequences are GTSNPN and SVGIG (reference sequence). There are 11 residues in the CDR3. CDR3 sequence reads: CAWTRRGEQFF. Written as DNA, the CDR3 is TGTGCCTGGACGCGGAGGGGTGAGCAGTTCTTC.

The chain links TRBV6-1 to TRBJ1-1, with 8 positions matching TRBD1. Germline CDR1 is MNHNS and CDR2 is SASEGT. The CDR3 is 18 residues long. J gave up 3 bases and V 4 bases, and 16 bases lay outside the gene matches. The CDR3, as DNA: TGTGCCAGCAGTGGCGGTTGGAGTTACAGGGGGAAGGACACTGAAGCTTTCTTT. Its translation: CASSGGWSYRGKDTEAFF.

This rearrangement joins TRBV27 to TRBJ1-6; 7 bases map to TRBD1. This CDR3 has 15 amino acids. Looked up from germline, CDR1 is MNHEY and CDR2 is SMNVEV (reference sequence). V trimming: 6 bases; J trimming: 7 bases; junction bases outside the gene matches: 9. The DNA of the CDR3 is TGTGCCAGCAGGACAGGGTCAGGGGGAAATTCACCCCTCCACTTT. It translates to CASRTGSGGNSPLHF.

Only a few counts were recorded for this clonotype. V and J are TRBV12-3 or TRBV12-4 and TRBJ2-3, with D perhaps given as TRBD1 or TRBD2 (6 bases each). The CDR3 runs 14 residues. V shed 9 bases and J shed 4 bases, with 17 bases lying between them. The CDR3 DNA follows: TGTGCCAGTACCCCGGGGGCTGGACCAGATACGCAGTATTTT. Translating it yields CASTPGAGPDTQYF.

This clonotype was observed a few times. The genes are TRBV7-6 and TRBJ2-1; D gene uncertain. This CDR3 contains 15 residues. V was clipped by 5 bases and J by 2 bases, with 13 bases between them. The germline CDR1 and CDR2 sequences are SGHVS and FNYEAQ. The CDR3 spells CASSLGPTPYNEQFF. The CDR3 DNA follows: TGTGCCAGCAGCCTGGGCCCGACACCCTACAATGAGCAGTTCTTC.

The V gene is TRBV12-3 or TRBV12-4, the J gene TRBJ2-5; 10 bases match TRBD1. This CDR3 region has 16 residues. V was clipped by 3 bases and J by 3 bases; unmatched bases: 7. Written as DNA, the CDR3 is TGTGCCAGCAGTTTTGCCACCGGGACAGGGGAAGAGACCCAGTACTTC. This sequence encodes CASSFATGTGEETQYF.